This entry lists 19 T cell receptor beta chains sequenced from one sample in a study of technical replicates of blood from a few donors. Using immunoSEQ multiplex PCR, the repertoire was profiled, and TCRdb retains in-frame clones only, with some absent. The sample records roughly 93,000 clones, roughly 96% being singletons. Sequencing was carried out using T cells isolated from PBMCs. Receptors were obtained from a human donor in good health.

A single count supports this clone. The rearrangement joins TRBV13 to TRBJ2-3, with D tentatively TRBD2 (5 bases). Per the germline V gene, CDR1 is PRHDT and CDR2 is FYEKMQ (reference sequence). Trimming left V 7 bases short and J 4 bases short, with 12 bases between. The CDR3 has 13 residues. The CDR3 sequence: CASIGPRADTQYF. The CDR3 nucleotides read TGTGCCAGCATCGGGCCGAGGGCAGATACGCAGTATTTT.

The chain has TRBV2 and TRBJ2-1; 10 bases are a match to TRBD1. The V gene's germline CDR1 is SNHLY and CDR2 FYNNEI. The V segment lost 6 bases and the J segment 8 bases; nucleotides outside the gene matches: 10. The CDR3 has 15 residues. CDR3 nucleotide sequence: TGTGCCAGCAGGAGCACCGGGACAGGGGCTCATGAGCAGTTCTTC. The encoded protein is CASRSTGTGAHEQFF.

This clone has only one observation. The V and J genes are TRBV10-3 and TRBJ2-3; perhaps TRBD2 as D (6 bases). CDR3 size: 13 residues. V dropped 11 bases and J dropped 0 bases, with 12 bases sitting between them. Germline CDR1 ENHRY, CDR2 SYGVKD. The CDR3 loop is CASSGESTDTQYF. The DNA for the CDR3 is TGTGCCTCATCGGGGGAAAGCACAGATACGCAGTATTTT.

The chain joins TRBV2 to TRBJ1-1; unclear D gene. The CDR3 consists of 13 residues. The V end was cut by 9 bases, the J end by 5 bases, with 16 bases between. The germline V gene encodes CDR1 SNHLY and CDR2 FYNNEI. CDR3 bases: TGTGCCAGAAGTTCGGGTCAAGAAACTGAAGCTTTCTTT. Translating it yields CARSSGQETEAFF.

The chain has TRBV18 and TRBJ1-2, with D possibly being TRBD1 (6 bases). V was shortened by 3 bases and J by 2 bases, with 13 bases between the two germline ends. Germline loops: CDR1 KGHSH, CDR2 LQKENI. The CDR3 is made up of 15 amino acids. Written as DNA, the CDR3 is TGTGCCAGCTCACCCTCTCCCGACAGGAACTATGGCTACACCTTC. As protein: CASSPSPDRNYGYTF.

Remarks on this clone: A junction boundary mismatches the germline segment, possibly from a read error. The chain employs TRBV7-7 and TRBJ2-3, with 9 bases aligning to TRBD1. The CDR3 spans 13 residues. Germline loops: CDR1 SSHAT, CDR2 FNYEAQ (reference sequence). This CDR3 reads CASSPDRGDTQYF. For the CDR3, the DNA is TGTGCTAGCAGCCCGGACAGGGGAGATACGCAGTATTTT.

CDR3 protein: CASSQDLLNTEAFF. CDR3 DNA: TGTGCCAGCAGCCAAGATCTCCTGAACACTGAAGCTTTCTTT. This rearrangement joins TRBV4-2 to TRBJ1-1; the D is unclear. Germline CDR1 and CDR2: LGHNA and YNFKEQ. V was cut by 0 bases and J by 0 bases, with 5 bases left in between. CDR3 length equals 14 residues.

V and J are TRBV19 and TRBJ2-5; D is undetermined. This CDR3 is built from 12 residues. V was cut by 5 bases and J by 0 bases, with 4 bases left in between. CDR1 is LNHDA and CDR2 is SQIVND in the germline V gene (reference sequence). As DNA, the CDR3 is TGTGCCAGTAGTCTCCACCAAGAGACCCAGTACTTC. This sequence encodes CASSLHQETQYF.

The chain employs TRBV4-1 and TRBJ2-7, with 8 positions matching TRBD1. V lost 0 bases to trimming and J lost 9 bases; unmatched junction nucleotides: 16. Germline values: CDR1 MGHRA, CDR2 YSYEKL. The CDR3 sequence is 17 residues long. In DNA, the CDR3 is TGCGCCAGCAGCCAAGAGGGACAGGTGGGGCGATACTTGGTGCAGTACTTC. It specifies CASSQEGQVGRYLVQYF.

The chain carries TRBV6-5 and TRBJ2-7; 8 bases agree with TRBD2. Germline trimming cut 2 bases from V and 3 bases from J; bases unmatched to any gene: 9. The germline V gene has CDR1 MNHEY and CDR2 SVGAGI. This CDR3 has 16 amino acids. The CDR3, as DNA: TGTGCCAGCAGTTACACGCGGGGGGTTTCCCTCTACGAGCAGTACTTC. Amino acids: CASSYTRGVSLYEQYF.

The genes are TRBV29-1 and TRBJ1-2, with 8 positions matching TRBD1. Germline CDR1 is SQVTM and CDR2 is ANQGSEA. This CDR3 region has 15 residues. V trimming: 3 bases; J trimming: 2 bases; junction bases outside the gene matches: 8. CDR3 DNA: TGCAGCGTTGACGCCTTACAGGGGGTGAACTATGGCTACACCTTC. Amino acid sequence: CSVDALQGVNYGYTF.

V and J are TRBV28 and TRBJ2-7; 13 bases align to TRBD2. V was clipped by 5 bases and J by 0 bases; unmatched bases: 10. Germline V lookup: CDR1 MDHEN, CDR2 SYDVKM. This CDR3 has 18 amino acids. The CDR3 coding sequence is TGTGCCAGCAGTCCTCCGACTAGCGGGGGGCCGGGCTCCTACGAGCAGTACTTC. Protein sequence: CASSPPTSGGPGSYEQYF. The whole variable domain, filled in from reference TRBV28 and TRBJ2-7, reads DVKVTQSSRYLVKRTGEKVFLECVQDMDHENMFWYRQDPGLGLRLIYFSYDVKMKEKGDIPEGYSVSREKKERFSLILESASTNQTSMYLCASSPPTSGGPGSYEQYFGPGTRLTVT.

The chain recombines TRBV27 with TRBJ1-5; 8 positions agree with TRBD1. With 4 bases clipped from V and 0 bases from J, the junction kept 5 bases outside the gene matches. The CDR3 loop spans 16 amino acids. Germline lookup yields CDR1 MNHEY and CDR2 SMNVEV (reference sequence). The CDR3 here is CASSSRTGNSNQPQHF. In DNA, the CDR3 is TGTGCCAGCAGTTCACGGACAGGGAATAGCAATCAGCCCCAGCATTTT.

The chain couples TRBV5-1 to TRBJ2-2; D is unclear. CDR1 and CDR2 from the germline V gene are SGHRS and YFSETQ. V lost 2 bases and J 5 bases, leaving 10 bases between the germline ends. The CDR3 totals 14 residues. The CDR3 sequence: CASSFPYGTGELFF. CDR3 in DNA: TGCGCCAGCAGCTTCCCCTACGGGACCGGGGAGCTGTTTTTT.

This clone has a single count. This sequence joins TRBV28 and TRBJ1-5; D unresolved. The ends were cut back, 3 bases at V and 6 bases at J, with 15 bases in the middle. This CDR3 is built from 15 residues. Germline CDR1 MDHEN, CDR2 SYDVKM. In DNA form, the CDR3 reads TGTGCCAGCAGTTTGCGGCCGGTCATGGGTCAGCCCCAGCATTTT. Translated, it gives CASSLRPVMGQPQHF.

This chain joins TRBV28 and TRBJ2-7, with a weak D call TRBD2 (7 bases). CDR3 length: 14 amino acids. Germline CDR1 MDHEN, CDR2 SYDVKM. V shed 3 bases and J shed 3 bases, with 12 bases lying between them. CDR3 region: CASSFWGGLYEQYF. CDR3 in DNA: TGTGCCAGCAGTTTTTGGGGGGGGCTCTACGAGCAGTACTTC.

The CDR3 region has the DNA TGTGCCTGGAGTGGGGGACTAGTCGCCCCCGGGGAGCTGTTTTTT. Its protein product is CAWSGGLVAPGELFF. This chain links TRBV30 with TRBJ2-2; 8 bases map to TRBD2. This CDR3 is 15 amino acids long. The germline gives CDR1 GTSNPN, CDR2 SVGIG (reference sequence). The V segment lost 1 base and the J segment 6 bases; nucleotides outside the gene matches: 7.

As DNA, the CDR3 is TGTGCCAGCAGTTCCCTTCGGGGCAGGGGAGCTGGTCTACTAAGCTCCTACGAGCAGTACTTC. It translates to CASSSLRGRGAGLLSSYEQYF. J is TRBJ2-7 and V is TRBV27, with D maybe TRBD1 (6 bases). Germline loops: CDR1 MNHEY, CDR2 SMNVEV (reference sequence). There are 21 residues in the CDR3. V lost 4 bases and J lost 0, with 31 bases in between.

This rearrangement joins TRBV19 to TRBJ1-2; D uncertain. The germline V gene encodes CDR1 LNHDA and CDR2 SQIVND (reference sequence). The V and J ends lost 7 bases and 4 bases respectively, with 13 bases between them. This CDR3 is built from 13 residues. The CDR3 region is CASNPRGSYGYTF. CDR3 coding DNA: TGTGCCAGTAACCCCCGGGGTAGCTATGGCTACACCTTC. Full variable domain (rest looked up from reference TRBV19 and TRBJ1-2): DGGITQSPKYLFRKEGQNVTLSCEQNLNHDAMYWYRQDPGQGLRLIYYSQIVNDFQKGDIAEGYSVSREKKESFPLTVTSAQKNPTAFYLCASNPRGSYGYTFGSGTRLTVV.